This passage covers 23 T cell receptor beta chains from one sample sequenced in a study of blood T cell repertoires in COVID-19. The data were produced by immunoSEQ multiplex PCR, yet TCRdb's version contains in-frame clones alone and is incomplete. The sample lists 200,000 or so clones; roughly 79% were seen once. Sequences were obtained from peripheral blood. The receptors stem from an elderly woman with COVID-19, enrolled during active disease.

This clone was detected only once. This sequence joins TRBV7-3 and TRBJ2-5; 14 positions match TRBD2. Per the germline V gene, CDR1 is SGHTA and CDR2 is FQGTGA. The CDR3 spans 15 residues. Unmatched junction bases numbered 2, after V lost 5 bases and J lost 3 bases. CDR3 loop: CASSATSGGEETQYF. Here the CDR3 DNA reads TGTGCCAGCAGCGCGACTAGCGGGGGGGAAGAGACCCAGTACTTC.

V gene TRBV19 combines with J gene TRBJ2-1, with 9 bases aligning to TRBD2. Unmatched junction bases numbered 5, after V lost 6 bases and J lost 8 bases. Germline CDR1 is LNHDA and CDR2 is SQIVND (reference sequence). The CDR3 extends over 13 amino acids. The CDR3 loop is CASRELAGDEQFF. For the CDR3, the DNA is TGTGCCAGTAGAGAGTTAGCGGGAGATGAGCAGTTCTTC.

The chain carries TRBV19 and TRBJ2-7, with D possibly matching TRBD1 (6 bases). With 5 bases removed from V and 3 bases from J, the gap between germline ends came to 11 bases. This CDR3 has 13 residues. Germline lookup yields CDR1 LNHDA and CDR2 SQIVND (reference sequence). The CDR3 nucleotides are TGTGCCAGTAGTTATCGGGACAACTACGAGCAGTACTTC. Encoded protein: CASSYRDNYEQYF.

The chain has TRBV2 and TRBJ2-2; weak D call: TRBD1 (5 bases). Germline CDR1 reads SNHLY; CDR2 reads FYNNEI. V gave up 4 bases and J gave up 1 base, with 7 bases separating them. The CDR3 runs 14 residues. The CDR3 DNA sequence: TGTGCCAGCAGTGGACAGAGGAACACCGGGGAGCTGTTTTTT. This sequence encodes CASSGQRNTGELFF.

The rearrangement links TRBV27 to TRBJ2-2, with 10 bases fitting TRBD1. This CDR3 has 14 amino acids. Germline-derived CDR1 and CDR2 are MNHEY and SMNVEV (reference sequence). The trim removed 6 bases at V and 7 bases at J, leaving 5 bases unmatched. CDR3 in amino acids: CASRAGQGIGELFF. The CDR3 region has the DNA TGTGCCAGCAGGGCGGGACAGGGGATCGGGGAGCTGTTTTTT.

The rearrangement links TRBV2 to TRBJ1-5; perhaps TRBD1 as D (6 bases). This CDR3 contains 14 residues. V dropped 4 bases and J dropped 3 bases, with 10 bases sitting between them. Germline V gene lookup returns CDR1 SNHLY and CDR2 FYNNEI. The CDR3 nucleotides are TGTGCCAGCAGTGGACAGGTCCCCAATCAGCCCCAGCATTTT. It encodes CASSGQVPNQPQHF.

This chain connects TRBV20-1 to TRBJ2-7; 7 nucleotides align to TRBD2. CDR1 DFQATT and CDR2 SNEGSKA come from the germline V gene (reference sequence). There are 14 residues in the CDR3. The V and J ends lost 3 bases and 6 bases, in that order; junction bases with no gene match: 11. The DNA for the CDR3 is TGCAGTGCTAGTTTTAGCGGGCCGAGGGGCGAGCAGTACTTC. Residues: CSASFSGPRGEQYF.

This clone was picked up a small number of times. The J gene is TRBJ2-1, the V gene TRBV5-4, with D hard to call. Germline lookup yields CDR1 SGHNT and CDR2 YYREEE (reference sequence). The CDR3 length is 12 residues. Trimming removed 0 bases from V and 5 bases from J, with 3 bases in between. CDR3 coding DNA: TGTGCCAGCAGCTTGGCCAACAATGAGCAGTTCTTC. It specifies CASSLANNEQFF. Supplemented by reference TRBV5-4 and TRBJ2-1, the full variable domain reads ETGVTQSPTHLIKTRGQQVTLRCSSQSGHNTVSWYQQALGQGPQFIFQYYREEENGRGNFPPRFSGLQFPNYSSELNVNALELDDSALYLCASSLANNEQFFGPGTRLTVL.

The J gene is TRBJ2-1, the V gene TRBV28; D is possibly TRBD1 (6 bases). The CDR3 contains 14 residues. The germline V gene has CDR1 MDHEN and CDR2 SYDVKM. Trimming took off 5 bases at V and 6 bases at J, with 14 bases between the two ends. CDR3 protein: CASSSQGWGNEQFF. CDR3 coding DNA: TGTGCCAGCAGTAGTCAGGGGTGGGGCAATGAGCAGTTCTTC.

This chain connects TRBV11-2 to TRBJ2-5; D uncertain. Germline values: CDR1 SGHAT, CDR2 FQNNGV. The CDR3 sequence is 11 residues long. V was cut by 4 bases and J by 3 bases, with 3 bases left in between. CDR3 amino acids: CASSSEETQYF. The CDR3 bases are TGTGCCAGCAGCTCGGAAGAGACCCAGTACTTC.

Only a few counts were recorded for this clone. V gene TRBV15 combines with J gene TRBJ2-7; D not resolved. Germline assignment: CDR1 LNHNV and CDR2 YYDKDF (reference sequence). The CDR3 has 15 residues. V was clipped by 0 bases and J by 0 bases, with 9 bases between them. The CDR3 sequence is CATSREAVPSYEQYF. In DNA, the CDR3 is TGTGCCACCAGCAGAGAGGCAGTTCCCTCCTACGAGCAGTACTTC.

This clone appeared once. The chain recombines TRBV5-1 with TRBJ2-7; 7 nucleotides agree with TRBD1. CDR1 is SGHRS and CDR2 is YFSETQ in the germline V gene. There are 15 residues in the CDR3. V was pared by 0 bases and J by 3 bases, with 6 bases of the junction left unmatched. The CDR3 is CASSLGQGGYYEQYF. DNA of the CDR3: TGCGCCAGCAGCTTGGGACAGGGTGGTTACTACGAGCAGTACTTC.

The chain joins TRBV5-1 to TRBJ1-1, with TRBD1 matching 8 bases. The CDR3 loop spans 15 amino acids. Per germline, CDR1 SGHRS and CDR2 YFSETQ. V shed 3 bases, J shed 1 base, and the junction held 5 bases outside the gene matches. CDR3 amino acids: CASSSLGTGNTEAFF. In DNA form, the CDR3 reads TGCGCCAGCAGCTCCCTAGGGACAGGGAACACTGAAGCTTTCTTT.

The chain has TRBV5-4 and TRBJ2-5, with TRBD1 identical over 9 bases. CDR3 size: 15 residues. Germline values: CDR1 SGHNT, CDR2 YYREEE (reference sequence). The V segment lost 5 bases and the J segment 2 bases; nucleotides outside the gene matches: 7. CDR3 DNA sequence: TGTGCCAGCAGTTATGGACAGGGGACTCAAGAGACCCAGTACTTC. Translation: CASSYGQGTQETQYF.

The chain uses TRBV11-2 and TRBJ2-1; 9 bases map to TRBD2. Trimming took 1 base from V and 0 from J; bases not matched to a gene: 7. The germline CDR1 and CDR2 sequences are SGHAT and FQNNGV. This CDR3 has 18 amino acids. The CDR3 region is CASSLGPLSGSSYNEQFF. The DNA of the CDR3 is TGTGCCAGCAGCTTAGGGCCACTTAGCGGGAGCTCCTACAATGAGCAGTTCTTC.

The chain carries TRBV5-1 and TRBJ1-2, with D tentatively TRBD1 (5 bases). The CDR3 covers 15 residues. Germline assignment: CDR1 SGHRS and CDR2 YFSETQ. The V end was cut by 0 bases, the J end by 3 bases, with 12 bases between. CDR3 sequence reads: CASSLGLKQDYGYTF. For the CDR3, the DNA is TGCGCCAGCAGCTTGGGCCTAAAACAGGACTATGGCTACACCTTC.

The V gene is TRBV7-8, the J gene TRBJ1-1; no clear D. This CDR3 spans 14 amino acids. V gave up 2 bases and J gave up 2 bases, with 9 bases separating them. Germline V gives CDR1 SGHVS, CDR2 FQNEAQ. The CDR3 loop is CASSLSAGNTEAFF. CDR3 DNA sequence: TGTGCCAGCAGCTTAAGTGCCGGTAACACTGAAGCTTTCTTT.

The genes are TRBV2 and TRBJ2-5, with 7 bases fitting TRBD1. The CDR3 contains 14 residues. CDR1 is SNHLY, CDR2 FYNNEI, per germline. The junction had 4 bases not matched to a gene; V was cut back by 5 bases and J by 1 base. CDR3 nucleotides: TGTGCCAGCAGTAAGTGGACAGGCCAAGAGACCCAGTACTTC. Its translation is CASSKWTGQETQYF.

The rearrangement uses TRBV7-9 and TRBJ1-3; 7 positions agree with TRBD1. The ends lost 3 bases at V and 6 bases at J; junction bases unmatched: 11. Germline V CDR1 and CDR2: SEHNR, FQNEAQ (reference sequence). This CDR3 spans 16 amino acids. CDR3 loop: CASSFADRAIANTIYF. The CDR3 DNA is TGTGCCAGCAGCTTTGCCGACAGGGCGATTGCAAACACCATATATTTT.

This clone has only a few counts. V is TRBV28 and J is TRBJ1-5; D is ambiguous. Trimming left V 3 bases short and J 0 bases short, with 9 bases between. Germline V lookup: CDR1 MDHEN, CDR2 SYDVKM. This CDR3 is 15 amino acids long. CDR3 in DNA: TGTGCCAGCAGTTTGAGAGGGAATAGCAATCAGCCCCAGCATTTT. Protein sequence: CASSLRGNSNQPQHF.

The chain recombines TRBV5-4 with TRBJ1-1, with D tentatively TRBD1 (5 bases). The CDR3 loop spans 11 amino acids. From germline, CDR1 is SGHNT and CDR2 YYREEE (reference sequence). Trimming took 5 bases from V and 8 from J, leaving 10 bases between them. CDR3 region: CASSIRGEAFF. The DNA for the CDR3 is TGTGCCAGCAGTATACGGGGGGAAGCTTTCTTT.

The CDR3 DNA follows: TGTGCCACCAAGGGGGGGGGAACCTACGAGCAGTACTTC. Protein sequence: CATKGGGTYEQYF. This rearrangement joins TRBV15 to TRBJ2-7; tentatively, D is TRBD2 (7 bases). CDR3 size: 13 residues. In germline, CDR1 is LNHNV, CDR2 YYDKDF (reference sequence). V lost 7 bases to trimming and J lost 2 bases, with 12 bases between them. Full variable domain (outside the CDR3, taken from reference TRBV15 and TRBJ2-7): DAMVIQNPRYQVTQFGKPVTLSCSQTLNHNVMYWYQQKSSQAPKLLFHYYDKDFNNEADTPDNFQSRRPNTSFCFLDIRSPGLGDTAMYLCATKGGGTYEQYFGPGTRLTVT.

The chain links TRBV6-5 to TRBJ1-2; TRBD1 matches 7 bases. Germline loops: CDR1 MNHEY, CDR2 SVGAGI. The CDR3 contains 13 residues. V was clipped by 6 bases and J by 4 bases; unmatched bases: 5. CDR3 nucleotides: TGTGCCAGCAGGGGGGGACAGCTCTATGGCTACACCTTC. It specifies CASRGGQLYGYTF.